The sequence of this TCR beta chain was determined in a study of T cells in Graves' hyperthyroidism and ophthalmopathy. This clonotype was detected many times. V was clipped by 6 bases and J by 2 bases, with 13 bases between them. The CDR3 covers 14 residues. In germline, CDR1 is MDHEN, CDR2 SYDVKM. From RNA transcripts, TCR beta CDR3 regions were amplified. First-round RT-PCR of the TCR CDR3 relied on the HTBI primer set. TCRdb re-called the multiplex PCR reads with MiXCR, one entry per CDR3 protein. The table includes roughly 640,000 distinct CDR3 sequences, more than 15% detected once. This chain links TRBV28 with TRBJ1-2, with D maybe TRBD1 (6 bases). The sequence derives from a woman between 40 and 50 years old with Graves' ophthalmopathy. The specimen was blood. The CDR3 sequence: CASRGGGANYGYTF. For the CDR3, the DNA is TGTGCCAGCAGGGGAGGGGGGGCCAACTATGGCTACACCTTC.